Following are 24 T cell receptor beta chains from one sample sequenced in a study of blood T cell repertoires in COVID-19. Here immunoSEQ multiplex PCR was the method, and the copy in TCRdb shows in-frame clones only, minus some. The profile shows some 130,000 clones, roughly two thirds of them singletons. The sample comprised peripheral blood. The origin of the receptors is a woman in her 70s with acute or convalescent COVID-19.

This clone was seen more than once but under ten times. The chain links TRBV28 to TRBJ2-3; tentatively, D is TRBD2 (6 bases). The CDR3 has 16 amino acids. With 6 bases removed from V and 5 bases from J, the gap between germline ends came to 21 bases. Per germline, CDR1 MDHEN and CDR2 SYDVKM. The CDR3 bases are TGTGCCAGCAGCACTCGGTGGGGGTCCGGGGGAGATACGCAGTATTTT. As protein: CASSTRWGSGGDTQYF.

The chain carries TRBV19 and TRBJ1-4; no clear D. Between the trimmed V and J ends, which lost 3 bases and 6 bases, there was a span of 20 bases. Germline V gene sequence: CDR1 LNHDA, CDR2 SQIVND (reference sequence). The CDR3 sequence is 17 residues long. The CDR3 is CASSIRQLGRRHEKLFF. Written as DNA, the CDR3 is TGTGCCAGTAGTATTCGGCAGCTGGGCCGGCGACATGAAAAACTGTTTTTT.

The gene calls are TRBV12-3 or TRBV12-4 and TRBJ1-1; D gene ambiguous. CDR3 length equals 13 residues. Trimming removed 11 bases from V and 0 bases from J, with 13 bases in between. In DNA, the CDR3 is TGTGCCCTTGCTCACTCAATGAACACTGAAGCTTTCTTT. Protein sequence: CALAHSMNTEAFF.

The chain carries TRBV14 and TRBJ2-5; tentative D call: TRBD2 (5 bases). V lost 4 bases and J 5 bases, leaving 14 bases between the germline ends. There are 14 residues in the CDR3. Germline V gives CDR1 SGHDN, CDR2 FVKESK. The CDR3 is CASSRFGGLETQYF. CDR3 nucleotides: TGTGCCAGCAGCCGATTTGGCGGGCTGGAGACCCAGTACTTC.

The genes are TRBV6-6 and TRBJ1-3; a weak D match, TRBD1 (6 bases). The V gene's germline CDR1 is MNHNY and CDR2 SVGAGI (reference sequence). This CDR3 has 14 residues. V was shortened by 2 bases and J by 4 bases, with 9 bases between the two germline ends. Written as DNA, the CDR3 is TGTGCCAGCAGTTACCCCGACAGGGGAAACACCATATATTTT. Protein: CASSYPDRGNTIYF.

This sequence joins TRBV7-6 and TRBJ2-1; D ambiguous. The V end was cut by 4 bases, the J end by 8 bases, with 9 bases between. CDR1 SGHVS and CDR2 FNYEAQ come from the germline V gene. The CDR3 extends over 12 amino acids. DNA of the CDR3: TGTGCCAGCAGCTCATCCGGTGATGAGCAGTTCTTC. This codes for CASSSSGDEQFF.

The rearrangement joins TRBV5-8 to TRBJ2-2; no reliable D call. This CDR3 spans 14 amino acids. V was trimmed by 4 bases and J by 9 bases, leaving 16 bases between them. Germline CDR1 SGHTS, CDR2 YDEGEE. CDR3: CASSRYITARELFF. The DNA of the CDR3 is TGTGCCAGCAGCCGATATATAACCGCTAGGGAGCTGTTTTTT.

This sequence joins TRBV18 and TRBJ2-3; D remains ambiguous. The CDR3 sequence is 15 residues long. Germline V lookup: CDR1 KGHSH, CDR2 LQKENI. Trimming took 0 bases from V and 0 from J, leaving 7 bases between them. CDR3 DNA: TGTGCCAGCTCACCACCGGGCAGGAGCACAGATACGCAGTATTTT. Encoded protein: CASSPPGRSTDTQYF.

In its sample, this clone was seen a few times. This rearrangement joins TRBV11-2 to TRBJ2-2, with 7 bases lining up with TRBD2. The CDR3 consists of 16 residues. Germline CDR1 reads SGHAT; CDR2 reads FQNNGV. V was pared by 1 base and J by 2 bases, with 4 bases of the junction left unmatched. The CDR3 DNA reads TGTGCCAGCAGCTTAGTCTCTAGCGGAAACACCGGGGAGCTGTTTTTT. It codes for CASSLVSSGNTGELFF.

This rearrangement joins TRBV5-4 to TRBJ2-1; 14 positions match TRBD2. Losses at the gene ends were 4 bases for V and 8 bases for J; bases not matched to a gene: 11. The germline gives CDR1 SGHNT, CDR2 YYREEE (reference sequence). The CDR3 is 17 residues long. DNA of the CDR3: TGTGCCAGCAGCGGGCGACTAGCGGGGGGGTCTAGGTATGAGCAGTTCTTC. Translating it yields CASSGRLAGGSRYEQFF.

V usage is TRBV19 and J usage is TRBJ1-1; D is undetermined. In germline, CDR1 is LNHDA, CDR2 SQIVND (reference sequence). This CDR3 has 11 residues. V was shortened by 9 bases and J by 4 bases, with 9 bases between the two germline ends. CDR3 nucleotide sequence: TGTGCCAGCATCCTTAGCACTGAAGCTTTCTTT. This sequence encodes CASILSTEAFF.

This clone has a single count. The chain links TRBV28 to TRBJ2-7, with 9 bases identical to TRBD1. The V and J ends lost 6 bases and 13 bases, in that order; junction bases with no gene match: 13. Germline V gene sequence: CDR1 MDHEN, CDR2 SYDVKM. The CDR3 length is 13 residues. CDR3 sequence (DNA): TGTGCCAGCAGCCCAACCGGGACAGGGACCATCTACTTC. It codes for CASSPTGTGTIYF.

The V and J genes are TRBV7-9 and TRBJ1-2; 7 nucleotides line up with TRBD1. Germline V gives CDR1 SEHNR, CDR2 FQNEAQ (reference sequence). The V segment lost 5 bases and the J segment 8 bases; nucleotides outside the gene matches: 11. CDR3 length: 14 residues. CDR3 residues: CASSLQDRVGGYTF. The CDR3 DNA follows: TGTGCCAGCAGCCTCCAAGACAGGGTAGGCGGCTACACCTTC.

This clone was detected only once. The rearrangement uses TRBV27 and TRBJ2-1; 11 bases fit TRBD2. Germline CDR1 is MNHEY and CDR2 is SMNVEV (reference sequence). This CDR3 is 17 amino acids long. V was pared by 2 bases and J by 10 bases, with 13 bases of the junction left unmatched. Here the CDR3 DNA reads TGTGCCAGCAGTTTAGCCGGCGGGACTAGCGGAGCTTTCGAGCAGTTCTTC. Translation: CASSLAGGTSGAFEQFF.

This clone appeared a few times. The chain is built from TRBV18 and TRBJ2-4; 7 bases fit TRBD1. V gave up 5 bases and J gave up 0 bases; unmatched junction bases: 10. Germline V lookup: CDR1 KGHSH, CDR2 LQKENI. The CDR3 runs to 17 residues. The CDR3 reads CASSAWDSSIAKNIQYF. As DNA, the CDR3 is TGTGCCAGCTCAGCATGGGACAGCAGCATAGCCAAAAACATTCAGTACTTC.

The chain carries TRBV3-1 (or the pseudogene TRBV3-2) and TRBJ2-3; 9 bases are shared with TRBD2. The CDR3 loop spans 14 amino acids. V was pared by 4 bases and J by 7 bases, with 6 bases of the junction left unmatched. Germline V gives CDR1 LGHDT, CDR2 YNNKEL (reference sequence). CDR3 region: CASSPSGRLNTQYF. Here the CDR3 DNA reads TGTGCCAGCAGCCCCAGCGGGAGGTTAAATACGCAGTATTTT.

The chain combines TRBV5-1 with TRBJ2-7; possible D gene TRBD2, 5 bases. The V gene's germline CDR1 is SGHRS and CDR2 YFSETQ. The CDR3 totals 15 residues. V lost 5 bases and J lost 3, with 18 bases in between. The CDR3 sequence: CASSPSAGASYEQYF. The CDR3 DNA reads TGCGCCAGCAGTCCCTCCGCGGGTGCTAGCTACGAGCAGTACTTC.

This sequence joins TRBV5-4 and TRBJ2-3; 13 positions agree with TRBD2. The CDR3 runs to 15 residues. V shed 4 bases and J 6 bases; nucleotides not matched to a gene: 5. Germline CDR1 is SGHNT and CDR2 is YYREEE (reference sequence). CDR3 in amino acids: CASSIGLAGADTQYF. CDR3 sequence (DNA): TGTGCCAGCAGCATAGGACTAGCGGGAGCCGATACGCAGTATTTT.

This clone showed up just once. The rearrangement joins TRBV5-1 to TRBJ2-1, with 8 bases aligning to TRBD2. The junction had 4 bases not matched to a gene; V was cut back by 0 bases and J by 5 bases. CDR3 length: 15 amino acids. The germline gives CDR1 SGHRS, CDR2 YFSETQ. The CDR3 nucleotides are TGCGCCAGCAGCTTGGGGACTAGCCTTGACAATGAGCAGTTCTTC. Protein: CASSLGTSLDNEQFF.

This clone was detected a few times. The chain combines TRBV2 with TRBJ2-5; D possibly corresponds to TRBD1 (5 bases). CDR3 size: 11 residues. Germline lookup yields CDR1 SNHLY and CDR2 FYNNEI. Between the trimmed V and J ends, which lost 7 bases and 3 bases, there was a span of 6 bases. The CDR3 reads CASKGEETQYF. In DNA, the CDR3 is TGTGCCAGCAAAGGGGAAGAGACCCAGTACTTC. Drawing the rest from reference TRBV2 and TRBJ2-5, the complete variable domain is EPEVTQTPSHQVTQMGQEVILRCVPISNHLYFYWYRQILGQKVEFLVSFYNNEISEKSEIFDDQFSVERPDGSNFTLKIRSTKLEDSAMYFCASKGEETQYFGPGTRLLVL.

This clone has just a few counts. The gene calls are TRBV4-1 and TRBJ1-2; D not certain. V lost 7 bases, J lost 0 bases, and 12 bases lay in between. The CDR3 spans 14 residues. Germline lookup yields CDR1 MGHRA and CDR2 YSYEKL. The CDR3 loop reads CASTNPGSNYGYTF. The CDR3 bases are TGCGCCAGCACCAACCCAGGATCTAACTATGGCTACACCTTC.

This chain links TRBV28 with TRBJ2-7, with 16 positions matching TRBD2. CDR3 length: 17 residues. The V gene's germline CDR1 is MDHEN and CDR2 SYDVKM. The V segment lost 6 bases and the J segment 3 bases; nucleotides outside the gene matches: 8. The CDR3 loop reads CASRAGTSGGGGYEQYF. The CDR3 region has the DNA TGTGCCAGCAGGGCCGGGACTAGCGGGGGGGGAGGCTACGAGCAGTACTTC.

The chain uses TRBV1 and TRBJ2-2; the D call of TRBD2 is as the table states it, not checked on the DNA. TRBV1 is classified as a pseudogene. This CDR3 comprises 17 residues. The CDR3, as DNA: TGCACCCGCGGCCTAGCGGGGGCCTCCTACAAGGGCGGGGAGCTGTTTTTT. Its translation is CTRGLAGASYKGGELFF.

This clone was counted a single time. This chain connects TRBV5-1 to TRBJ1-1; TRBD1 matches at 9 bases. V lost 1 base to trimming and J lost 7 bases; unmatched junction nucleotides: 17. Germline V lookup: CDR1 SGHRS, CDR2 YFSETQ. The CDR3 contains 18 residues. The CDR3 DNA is TGCGCCAGCAGCTTGAGGAGGGGTCTGGGACAGGGAACTGGTGAAGCTTTCTTT. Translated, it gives CASSLRRGLGQGTGEAFF. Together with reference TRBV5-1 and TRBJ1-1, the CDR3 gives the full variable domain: KAGVTQTPRYLIKTRGQQVTLSCSPISGHRSVSWYQQTPGQGLQFLFEYFSETQRNKGNFPGRFSGRQFSNSRSEMNVSTLELGDSALYLCASSLRRGLGQGTGEAFFGQGTRLTVV.